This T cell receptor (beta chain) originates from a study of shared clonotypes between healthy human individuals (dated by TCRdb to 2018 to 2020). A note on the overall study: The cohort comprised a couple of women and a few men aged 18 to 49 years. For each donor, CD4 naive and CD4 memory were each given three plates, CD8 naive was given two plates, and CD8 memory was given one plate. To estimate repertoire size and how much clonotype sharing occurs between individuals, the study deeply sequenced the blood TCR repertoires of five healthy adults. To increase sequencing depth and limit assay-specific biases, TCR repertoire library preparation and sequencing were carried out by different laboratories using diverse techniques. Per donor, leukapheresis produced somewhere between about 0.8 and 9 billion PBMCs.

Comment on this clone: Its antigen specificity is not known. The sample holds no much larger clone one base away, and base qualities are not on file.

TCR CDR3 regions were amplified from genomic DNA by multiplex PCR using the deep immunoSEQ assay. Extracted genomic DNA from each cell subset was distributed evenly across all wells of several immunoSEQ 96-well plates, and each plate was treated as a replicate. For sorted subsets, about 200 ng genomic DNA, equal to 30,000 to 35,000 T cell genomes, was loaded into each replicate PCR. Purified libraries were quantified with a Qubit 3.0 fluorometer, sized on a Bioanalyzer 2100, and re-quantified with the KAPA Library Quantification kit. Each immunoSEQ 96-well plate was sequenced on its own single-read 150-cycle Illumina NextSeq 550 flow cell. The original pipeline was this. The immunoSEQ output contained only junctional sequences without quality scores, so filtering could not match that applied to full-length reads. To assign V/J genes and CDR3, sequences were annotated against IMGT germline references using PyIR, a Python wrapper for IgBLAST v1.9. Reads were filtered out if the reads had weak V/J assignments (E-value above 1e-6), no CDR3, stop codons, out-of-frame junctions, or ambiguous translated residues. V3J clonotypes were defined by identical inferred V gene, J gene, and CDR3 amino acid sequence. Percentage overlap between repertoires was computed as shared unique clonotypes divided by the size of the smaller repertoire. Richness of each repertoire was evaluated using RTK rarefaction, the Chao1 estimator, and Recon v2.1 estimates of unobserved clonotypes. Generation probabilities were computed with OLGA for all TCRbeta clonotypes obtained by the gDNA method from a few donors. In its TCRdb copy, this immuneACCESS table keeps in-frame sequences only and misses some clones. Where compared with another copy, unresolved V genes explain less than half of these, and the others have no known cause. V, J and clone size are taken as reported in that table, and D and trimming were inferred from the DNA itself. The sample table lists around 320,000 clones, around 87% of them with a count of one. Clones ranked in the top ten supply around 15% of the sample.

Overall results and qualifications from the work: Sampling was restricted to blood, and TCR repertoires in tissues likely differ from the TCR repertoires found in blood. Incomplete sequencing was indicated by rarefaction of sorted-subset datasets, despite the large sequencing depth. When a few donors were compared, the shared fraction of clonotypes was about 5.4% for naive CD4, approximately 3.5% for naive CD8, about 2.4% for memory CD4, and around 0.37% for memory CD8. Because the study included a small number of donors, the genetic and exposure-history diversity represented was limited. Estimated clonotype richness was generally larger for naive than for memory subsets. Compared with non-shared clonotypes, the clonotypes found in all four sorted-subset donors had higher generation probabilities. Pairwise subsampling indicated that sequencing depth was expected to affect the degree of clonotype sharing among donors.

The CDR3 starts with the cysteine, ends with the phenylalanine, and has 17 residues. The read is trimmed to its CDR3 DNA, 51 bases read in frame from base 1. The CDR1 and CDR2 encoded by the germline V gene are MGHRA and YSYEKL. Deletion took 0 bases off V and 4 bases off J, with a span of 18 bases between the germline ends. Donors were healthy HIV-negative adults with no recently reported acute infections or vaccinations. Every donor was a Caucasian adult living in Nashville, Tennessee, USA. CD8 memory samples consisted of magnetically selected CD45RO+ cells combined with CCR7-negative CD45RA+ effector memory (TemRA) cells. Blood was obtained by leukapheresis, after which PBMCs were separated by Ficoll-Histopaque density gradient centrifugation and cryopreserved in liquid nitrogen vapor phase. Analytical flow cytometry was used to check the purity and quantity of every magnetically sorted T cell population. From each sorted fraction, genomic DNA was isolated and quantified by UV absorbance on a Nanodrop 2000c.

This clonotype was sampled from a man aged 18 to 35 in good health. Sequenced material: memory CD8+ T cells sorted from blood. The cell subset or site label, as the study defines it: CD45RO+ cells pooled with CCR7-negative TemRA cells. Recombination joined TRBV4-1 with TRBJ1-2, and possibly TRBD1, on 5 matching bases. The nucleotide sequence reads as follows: TGCGCCAGCAGCCAAGAAAGGGGCGGGGTCCACGCCTATGGCTACACCTTC. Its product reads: CASSQERGGVHAYGYTF.